This record concerns one T cell receptor beta chain sequence. This entry belongs to a study of cytomegalovirus exposure and HLA in healthy donors. PCR used 60 Vbeta primers and 13 Jbeta primers. Profiling relied on immunoSEQ multiplex PCR, and the TCRdb table lists in-frame clones only, not all of them. Of 150,000 to 200,000 clones detected, around four fifths appear once; the ten largest clones hold under 2%. Germline loops: CDR1 MDHEN, CDR2 SYDVKM. This CDR3 is built from 15 residues. V was trimmed by 3 bases and J by 0 bases, leaving 10 bases between them. The receptor comes from a man in his late teens or twenties in good health and CMV-seronegative. The chain couples TRBV28 to TRBJ2-3; TRBD2 is a possible D gene (6 bases). Sequences were obtained from PBMCs. CDR3 coding DNA: TGTGCCAGCAGTTTTTGGACTACTAGCACAGATACGCAGTATTTT. Translated: CASSFWTTSTDTQYF.